The clone carrying this T cell receptor beta chain was recorded at least ten times. This record belongs to a study of T cells of healthy individuals. TCRdb redid the calling of the 5' RACE reads with MiXCR, one entry per CDR3 protein. There are around 98,000 distinct CDR3 sequences in the sample; approximately 16% occur only once, and about 6% lies in the top ten. The V gene end was trimmed by 3 bases and the J gene end by 3 bases; junction bases not matched to a gene: 3. CDR3 length equals 14 residues. Germline lookup yields CDR1 SGHNT and CDR2 YYREEE (reference sequence). The V and J genes are TRBV5-4 and TRBJ2-4, with 7 bases fitting TRBD2. The receptor was derived from a human donor in good health. The CDR3 DNA follows: TGTGCCAGCAGCTCGGGAGGCGTCAAAAACATTCAGTACTTC. Translating gives CASSSGGVKNIQYF.